Following are 16 T cell receptor beta chains from one sample sequenced in a study of metastatic and nonmetastatic thyroid tumors. TCRdb re-called the PCR reads through MiXCR. This table holds roughly 90,000 clones, about 15% found once. Each patient went into thyroid surgery without having received any treatment. Sequences were obtained from blood. Receptors were obtained from a female donor with papillary thyroid cancer or a benign thyroid nodule (not recorded which). Some clones in this sample may be carry-over from other donors' samples.

This clone has at least ten counts. The CDR3 is CASSYSSGLGATGELFF. CDR3 coding DNA: TGTGCCAGCAGTTATTCATCGGGACTAGGGGCCACCGGGGAGCTGTTTTTT. V and J are TRBV6-6 and TRBJ2-2; 8 positions agree with TRBD2. Germline V gene sequence: CDR1 MNHNY, CDR2 SVGAGI (reference sequence). The CDR3 covers 17 residues. Unmatched junction bases numbered 10, after V lost 3 bases and J lost 4 bases.

Ten or more counts support this clone. J is TRBJ1-2 and V is TRBV19; D possibly corresponds to TRBD1 (5 bases). V was trimmed by 5 bases and J by 2 bases, leaving 15 bases between them. Germline CDR1 LNHDA, CDR2 SQIVND (reference sequence). The CDR3 covers 15 residues. The CDR3 is CASSLTLGQNYGYTF. CDR3 in DNA: TGTGCCAGTAGTCTAACCCTGGGGCAGAACTATGGCTACACCTTC.

Remarks on this clone: The missing conserved phenylalanine or tryptophan at the end of this CDR3 makes a read error likely. V gene TRBV5-1 combines with J gene TRBJ2-2; D ambiguous. The CDR3 has 15 residues. V dropped 0 bases and J dropped 4 bases, with 10 bases sitting between them. Germline CDR1 is SGHRS and CDR2 is YFSETQ. The CDR3 spells CASSLVEGFTGELFS. The CDR3 DNA reads TGCGCCAGCAGCTTGGTTGAAGGGTTCACCGGGGAGCTGTTTTCT.

This clone was seen many times. The chain combines TRBV7-3 with TRBJ2-1, with 7 nucleotides matching TRBD2. CDR3 length: 14 amino acids. Germline CDR1 reads SGHTA; CDR2 reads FQGTGA. After removal of 4 bases from V and 10 bases from J, the junction contained 10 bases not matched to a gene. CDR3 nucleotide sequence: TGTGCCAGCAGCTCCCTGTTGGGGGGGGGAGAGCAGTTCTTC. It encodes CASSSLLGGGEQFF.

This clone was counted between two and nine times. A single base separates this from a much larger clone, so it may be a read error. The genes are TRBV6-2 or TRBV6-3 and TRBJ1-1; D is perhaps TRBD1 (5 bases). V dropped 7 bases and J dropped 0 bases, with 12 bases sitting between them. The CDR3 has 14 amino acids. Germline loops: CDR1 MNHEY, CDR2 SVGEGT. The chain's CDR3 is CASIRMDMNTEAFF. The CDR3 DNA follows: TGTGCCAGCATTCGGATGGACATGAACACTGAAGCTTTCTTT.

There are many counts of this clone. The rearrangement uses TRBV15 and TRBJ1-5; D gene uncertain. The length of the CDR3 is 15 residues. V lost 0 bases and J 0 bases, leaving 6 bases between the germline ends. Germline CDR1 LNHNV, CDR2 YYDKDF (reference sequence). The DNA for the CDR3 is TGTGCCACCAGCAGAGATGGGAGTAGCAATCAGCCCCAGCATTTT. This translates into CATSRDGSSNQPQHF.

The V call is TRBV28, the J call TRBJ1-1, with TRBD1 as a possible D gene (6 bases). CDR1 and CDR2 from the germline V gene are MDHEN and SYDVKM. This CDR3 is 15 amino acids long. V dropped 5 bases and J dropped 1 base, with 14 bases sitting between them. CDR3 loop: CASSLLQGGNTEAFF. The CDR3 nucleotides are TGTGCCAGCAGTCTGTTACAGGGTGGGAACACTGAAGCTTTCTTT.

This clone has at least ten counts. One end of the junction does not line up with germline, which may come from a read error. The rearrangement joins TRBV6-4 to TRBJ2-1; 7 positions agree with TRBD1. In germline, CDR1 is MRHNA, CDR2 SNTAGT. CDR3 length: 13 amino acids. CDR3 sequence: CASSANRGDEQFF. CDR3 sequence (DNA): TGTGCCAGTAGTGCCAACAGGGGTGATGAGCAGTTCTTC.

There are a few counts of this clone. A much bigger clone sits one base away, suggesting this may be a read error. Other DNA sequences in this sample translate to the same CDR3. V gene TRBV29-1 combines with J gene TRBJ2-1, with a tentative D call TRBD1 (6 bases). Per the germline V gene, CDR1 is SQVTM and CDR2 is ANQGSEA. This CDR3 has 13 residues. V was cut by 7 bases and J by 3 bases, with 13 bases left in between. The CDR3, as DNA: TGCAGCGCTGAGACAGGCGGCTACAATGAGCAGTTCTTC. Its translation: CSAETGGYNEQFF.

The chain couples TRBV7-2 to TRBJ2-7, with 12 positions matching TRBD2. J lost 2 bases, V lost 3 bases, and 20 bases had no gene match. This CDR3 is built from 21 residues. Germline lookup yields CDR1 SGHTA and CDR2 FQGNSA. CDR3: CASSFFPSGLAGPKNPYEQYF. CDR3 nucleotide sequence: TGTGCCAGCAGCTTTTTTCCCTCGGGACTAGCGGGCCCAAAGAATCCCTACGAGCAGTACTTC.

The V call is TRBV11-1, the J call TRBJ2-2; no definite D call. This CDR3 has 18 residues. Looked up from germline, CDR1 is SGHAT and CDR2 is FQDESV (reference sequence). V lost 10 bases, J lost 2 bases, and 26 bases lay in between. CDR3 sequence: CATQGVLGGWCNTGELFF. The CDR3 nucleotides are TGTGCCACCCAAGGTGTCCTGGGTGGATGGTGCAACACCGGGGAGCTGTTTTTT.

The table lists this clone with a few counts. The gene calls are TRBV29-1 and TRBJ2-1; TRBD1 matches 7 bases. Germline CDR1 and CDR2: SQVTM and ANQGSEA. The CDR3 length is 12 residues. With 5 bases clipped from V and 6 bases from J, the junction kept 4 bases outside the gene matches. CDR3 loop: CSVRAGGNEQFF. The CDR3 DNA is TGCAGCGTTCGAGCAGGGGGCAATGAGCAGTTCTTC.

This clone was seen ten or more times. The chain carries TRBV7-8 and TRBJ2-5, with D possibly matching TRBD1 (5 bases). Germline CDR1 SGHVS, CDR2 FQNEAQ. The CDR3 has 13 residues. V lost 3 bases and J lost 3, with 8 bases in between. CDR3 sequence: CASSFTGEETQYF. CDR3 nucleotides: TGTGCCAGCAGCTTCACAGGTGAAGAGACCCAGTACTTC.

In its sample, this clone was seen many times. The rearrangement joins TRBV6-1 to TRBJ2-1; tentative D call: TRBD2 (6 bases). V was trimmed by 10 bases and J by 9 bases, leaving 19 bases between them. In germline, CDR1 is MNHNS, CDR2 SASEGT. This CDR3 has 13 residues. The CDR3: CATAGRSQFEQFF. CDR3 nucleotides: TGTGCCACCGCGGGGCGGAGCCAGTTTGAGCAGTTCTTC.

This clone has at least ten counts. The chain combines TRBV3-1 with TRBJ1-2; 10 bases fit TRBD1. The CDR3 runs 14 residues. V lost 1 base and J lost 7; bases outside the gene matches: 3. Germline V CDR1 and CDR2: LGHDT, YNNKEL (reference sequence). This CDR3 is CASSQGGQGGGYTF. CDR3 coding DNA: TGTGCCAGCAGCCAAGGAGGACAGGGGGGTGGCTACACCTTC.

This clone was counted many times. The V gene is TRBV10-2, the J gene TRBJ2-7; TRBD1 matches 7 bases. V lost 7 bases and J lost 2; bases outside the gene matches: 5. This CDR3 spans 13 amino acids. Germline assignment: CDR1 WSHSY and CDR2 SAAADI. CDR3 region: CASTGTEAYEQYF. In DNA form, the CDR3 reads TGCGCCAGCACCGGGACAGAGGCCTACGAGCAGTACTTC.